The 24 T cell receptor beta chains presented below share a single source sample, sequenced in a study of T cells in Graves' hyperthyroidism and ophthalmopathy. There were TCR beta CDR3 regions amplified from RNA transcripts. HTBI primers were the set used in a first-round RT-PCR of the TCR CDR3. TCRdb recomputed calls from the multiplex PCR reads with MiXCR, one row per CDR3 protein. The sample has around 360,000 distinct CDR3 sequences, over 12% seen once; the top ten hold 15% to 20%. The sample was blood. These receptors came from a woman in her fifties or sixties with Graves' ophthalmopathy.

This clonotype was counted a few times. This chain joins TRBV30 and TRBJ1-2, with a tentative D call TRBD1 (6 bases). The CDR3 is made up of 13 amino acids. The germline V and J ends were trimmed by 0 bases and 8 bases, with 13 bases remaining between them. Germline CDR1 is GTSNPN and CDR2 is SVGIG (reference sequence). CDR3 region: CAWSVGAGQGYTF. The CDR3 DNA sequence: TGTGCCTGGAGTGTAGGGGCAGGACAGGGCTACACCTTC.

This chain joins TRBV12-3 or TRBV12-4 and TRBJ2-7; the match to TRBD2 covers 8 bases. Trimming cost V 5 bases and J 7 bases; bases outside gene matches: 10. CDR3 length: 14 amino acids. The CDR3 DNA sequence: TGTGCCAGCAGTCCACAGACTAGCGCAGGAGAGCAGTACTTC. This translates into CASSPQTSAGEQYF.

Here the CDR3 reads CATSSAGAYYGYTF. DNA of the CDR3: TGTGCCACCAGCAGCGCAGGGGCCTACTATGGCTACACCTTC. The chain employs TRBV15 and TRBJ1-2, with a weak D call TRBD1 (6 bases). Trimming pared 3 bases from V and 3 bases from J, leaving 11 bases between. The CDR3 extends over 14 amino acids. Germline V gives CDR1 LNHNV, CDR2 YYDKDF (reference sequence).

This clonotype was observed at least ten times. The chain uses TRBV12-3 or TRBV12-4 and TRBJ2-1; TRBD1 matches at 8 bases. V trimming: 6 bases; J trimming: 6 bases; junction bases outside the gene matches: 7. The CDR3 has 14 residues. The CDR3 DNA is TGTGCCAGCAGGTCGACAGGGGCCGGCAATGAGCAGTTCTTC. It encodes CASRSTGAGNEQFF.

This clonotype was seen at least ten times. J is TRBJ2-2 and V is TRBV6-1; maybe TRBD1 (8 bases). CDR1 is MNHNS and CDR2 is SASEGT in the germline V gene. V was shortened by 7 bases and J by 5 bases, with 14 bases between the two germline ends. CDR3 length equals 14 residues. The CDR3 sequence is CASKNRGGTGELFF. The CDR3 DNA sequence: TGTGCCAGCAAGAACAGGGGGGGGACCGGGGAGCTGTTTTTT.

At least ten counts were recorded for this clonotype. The germline gene is not matched at one end of the junction; a read error may be the cause. The CDR3 nucleotides are TGTGCCAGCAGTCCCGATGGGCAGACAAGTTTGTGGGTCTCCTCCTACGGGCAGTACTTC. This translates into CASSPDGQTSLWVSSYGQYF. The chain carries TRBV12-3 or TRBV12-4 and TRBJ2-7; D is ambiguous. CDR3 length equals 20 residues.

This clonotype was counted ten times or more. J is TRBJ2-2 and V is TRBV5-1, with 12 bases that match TRBD2. J lost 5 bases, V lost 6 bases, and 5 bases had no gene match. Germline CDR1 reads SGHRS; CDR2 reads YFSETQ. The CDR3 sequence is 15 residues long. The DNA for the CDR3 is TGCGCCAGCACCGAGACTAGCGGGAGTACCGGGGAGCTGTTTTTT. Protein product: CASTETSGSTGELFF.

This clonotype was found many times. The chain has TRBV2 and TRBJ1-5; D not certain. Trimming stripped 2 bases from V and 0 bases from J, with 14 bases between. This CDR3 is built from 17 residues. Germline CDR1 SNHLY, CDR2 FYNNEI. The CDR3 coding sequence is TGTGCCAGCAGTGAAAGTGGTACAGAGTATAGCAATCAGCCCCAGCATTTT. The encoded protein is CASSESGTEYSNQPQHF.

This clonotype was counted many times. CDR3 loop: CASTRRVTDTQYF. For the CDR3, the DNA is TGTGCCAGCACCCGGCGGGTCACAGATACGCAGTATTTT. This chain connects TRBV12-3 or TRBV12-4 to TRBJ2-3; D may be TRBD2 (5 bases). The CDR3 spans 13 residues. Trimming removed 7 bases at V and 2 bases at J, with 10 bases between.

This clonotype appeared many times. The chain couples TRBV12-3 or TRBV12-4 to TRBJ2-1; 9 nucleotides line up with TRBD1. V lost 7 bases, J lost 4 bases, and 5 bases stayed unmatched. The CDR3 covers 14 residues. In DNA form, the CDR3 reads TGTGCCAGCAAATGGGACAGGGAATACAATGAGCAGTTCTTC. Translation: CASKWDREYNEQFF.

The genes are TRBV28 and TRBJ1-6; 8 bases align to TRBD1. CDR1 is MDHEN, CDR2 SYDVKM, per germline. The CDR3 runs 16 residues. After removal of 4 bases from V and 5 bases from J, the junction contained 7 bases not matched to a gene. The CDR3 region has the DNA TGTGCCAGCAGTTCCAAGCGGACAGGGCATAATTCACCCCTCCACTTT. Its translation is CASSSKRTGHNSPLHF.

Many counts were recorded for this clonotype. The DNA for the CDR3 is TGTGCCAGCAGCGCGACAGGGGGGGTTGGGGACGAGCAGTACTTC. Translating it yields CASSATGGVGDEQYF. This chain connects TRBV7-9 to TRBJ2-7, with TRBD1 matching over 9 bases. The V and J ends lost 5 bases and 5 bases, in that order; junction bases with no gene match: 10. The CDR3 is 15 residues long. Germline V gene sequence: CDR1 SEHNR, CDR2 FQNEAQ (reference sequence).

This clonotype has a count of ten or more. The chain has TRBV5-1 and TRBJ1-2, with D uncertain. V lost 4 bases and J 0 bases, leaving 4 bases between the germline ends. Germline V lookup: CDR1 SGHRS, CDR2 YFSETQ. This CDR3 spans 12 amino acids. The CDR3 reads CASSIPNYGYTF. The CDR3 DNA reads TGCGCCAGCAGCATACCTAACTATGGCTACACCTTC.

There are many counts of this clonotype. The V gene is TRBV30, the J gene TRBJ1-4, with 7 bases identical to TRBD1. This CDR3 region has 13 residues. V dropped 3 bases and J dropped 7; count of bases not matched to a gene: 5. In germline, CDR1 is GTSNPN, CDR2 SVGIG (reference sequence). The CDR3 DNA reads TGTGCCTGGAGAGAGGGGGCGGGTGAAAAACTGTTTTTT. Residues: CAWREGAGEKLFF.

This chain connects TRBV19 to TRBJ2-3; D not certain. This CDR3 is built from 13 residues. Germline CDR1 reads LNHDA; CDR2 reads SQIVND (reference sequence). Trimming took 7 bases from V and 1 from J, leaving 9 bases between them. The CDR3 region has the DNA TGTGCCAGTAAGACCACCGGCACAGATACGCAGTATTTT. It codes for CASKTTGTDTQYF. Supplemented by reference TRBV19 and TRBJ2-3, the full variable domain reads DGGITQSPKYLFRKEGQNVTLSCEQNLNHDAMYWYRQDPGQGLRLIYYSQIVNDFQKGDIAEGYSVSREKKESFPLTVTSAQKNPTAFYLCASKTTGTDTQYFGPGTRLTVL.

Many counts were recorded for this clonotype. This rearrangement joins TRBV5-1 to TRBJ2-7; D is uncertain. The CDR3 runs to 13 residues. V shed 5 bases and J shed 0 bases, with 9 bases lying between them. CDR1 and CDR2 from the germline V gene are SGHRS and YFSETQ. CDR3 residues: CASRPVSSYEQYF. The DNA of the CDR3 is TGCGCCAGCAGGCCGGTTAGCTCCTACGAGCAGTACTTC.

This clonotype was observed a handful of times. The rearrangement uses TRBV7-9 and TRBJ2-1, with a weak D call TRBD2 (6 bases). V was clipped by 5 bases and J by 0 bases, with 11 bases between them. CDR1 SEHNR and CDR2 FQNEAQ come from the germline V gene (reference sequence). The CDR3 has 15 residues. This CDR3 is CASSNGGDSYNEQFF. The CDR3 coding sequence is TGTGCCAGCAGCAACGGAGGGGACTCCTACAATGAGCAGTTCTTC.

A note on this clonotype: This may be a read error, as it is one base from a much larger clone. This rearrangement joins TRBV27 to TRBJ1-2; D uncertain. The germline V gene has CDR1 MNHEY and CDR2 SMNVEV (reference sequence). The CDR3 has 14 residues. V lost 1 base to trimming and J lost 8 bases, with 14 bases between them. CDR3 loop: CASSLWVGERGYTF. CDR3 nucleotide sequence: TGTGCCAGCAGTTTATGGGTGGGTGAAAGGGGCTACACCTTC.

This clonotype was seen ten or more times. The chain couples TRBV12-3 or TRBV12-4 to TRBJ1-5, with 8 bases aligning to TRBD1. The CDR3 has 15 amino acids. The J segment lost 5 bases and the V segment lost 6 bases, leaving 9 bases of the junction unmatched. The CDR3 loop reads CASSRTGGEDQPQHF. The CDR3 coding sequence is TGTGCCAGCAGCCGTACAGGGGGTGAGGATCAGCCCCAGCATTTT.

This clonotype occurred many times. The CDR3: CASSPGTGRYEQFF. The CDR3 region has the DNA TGTGCCAGCAGCCCCGGGACAGGGCGGTATGAGCAGTTCTTC. This chain joins TRBV11-3 and TRBJ2-1; 9 bases are a match to TRBD1. Per the germline V gene, CDR1 is SGHNT and CDR2 is YENEEA. The trim removed 5 bases at V and 8 bases at J, leaving 7 bases unmatched. This CDR3 spans 14 amino acids.

This clonotype was seen ten or more times. The gene calls are TRBV10-3 and TRBJ2-7, with 7 bases lining up with TRBD2. Losses at the gene ends were 3 bases for V and 2 bases for J; bases not matched to a gene: 4. Germline CDR1 ENHRY, CDR2 SYGVKD. The CDR3 spans 14 residues. This CDR3 is CAISERTSAYEQYF. The CDR3 DNA reads as TGTGCCATCAGTGAAAGGACTAGTGCCTACGAGCAGTACTTC.

This clonotype has a count of ten or more. The chain carries TRBV29-1 and TRBJ2-7; weak D call: TRBD1 (5 bases). The CDR3 sequence is 12 residues long. Germline loops: CDR1 SQVTM, CDR2 ANQGSEA. V lost 2 bases to trimming and J lost 5 bases, with 10 bases between them. This chain's CDR3 is CSVELGVHEQYF. The CDR3 nucleotides are TGCAGCGTTGAACTAGGGGTTCACGAGCAGTACTTC.

This clonotype occurred a few times. This chain uses TRBV11-1 with TRBJ2-7; TRBD1 aligns across 7 bases. This CDR3 contains 15 residues. Germline V gene data show CDR1 as SGHAT and CDR2 as FQDESV (reference sequence). Trimming cost V 5 bases and J 1 base; bases outside gene matches: 8. As DNA, the CDR3 is TGTGCCAGCAGCCTATGGGACAGCCGGTCCTACGAGCAGTACTTC. This sequence encodes CASSLWDSRSYEQYF.

This clonotype was observed many times. The rearrangement joins TRBV5-1 to TRBJ2-5; the D gene is possibly TRBD2 (5 bases). The CDR3 contains 13 residues. V was cut by 3 bases and J by 0 bases, with 6 bases left in between. Germline lookup yields CDR1 SGHRS and CDR2 YFSETQ. The CDR3 loop is CASSSGDQETQYF. CDR3 in DNA: TGCGCCAGCAGCTCCGGGGACCAAGAGACCCAGTACTTC.